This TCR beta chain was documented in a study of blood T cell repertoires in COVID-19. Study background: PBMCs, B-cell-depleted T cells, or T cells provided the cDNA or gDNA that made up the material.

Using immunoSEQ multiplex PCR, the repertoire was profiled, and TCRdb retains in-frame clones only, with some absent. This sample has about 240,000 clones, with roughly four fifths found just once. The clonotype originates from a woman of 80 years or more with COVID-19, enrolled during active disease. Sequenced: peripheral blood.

The CDR3 protein is CASSQGALANNEQFF. The DNA of the CDR3 is TGTGCCAGCTCACAGGGGGCGTTAGCCAACAATGAGCAGTTCTTC. The chain joins TRBV18 to TRBJ2-1; 7 nucleotides line up with TRBD1. CDR1 and CDR2 (germline): KGHSH, LQKENI. The CDR3 covers 15 residues. With V trimmed by 4 bases and J by 5 bases, 8 bases remained unmatched.